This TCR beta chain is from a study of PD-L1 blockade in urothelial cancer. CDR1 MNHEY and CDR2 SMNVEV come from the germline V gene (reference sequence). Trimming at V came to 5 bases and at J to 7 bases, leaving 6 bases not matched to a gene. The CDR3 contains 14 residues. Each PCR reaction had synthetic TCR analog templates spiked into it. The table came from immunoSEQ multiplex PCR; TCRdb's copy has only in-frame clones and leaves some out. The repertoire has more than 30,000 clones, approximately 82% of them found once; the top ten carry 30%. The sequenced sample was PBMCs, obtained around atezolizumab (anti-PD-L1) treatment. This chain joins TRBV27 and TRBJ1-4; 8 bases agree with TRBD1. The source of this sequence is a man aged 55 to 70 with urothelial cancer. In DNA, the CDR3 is TGTGCCAGCAGTATCCGGACAGGGCTTGAAAAACTGTTTTTT. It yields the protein CASSIRTGLEKLFF.